A selection of T cell receptor beta chains follows, all from one sample in a study of blood T cell repertoires in COVID-19. Clones were sequenced by immunoSEQ multiplex PCR, and TCRdb holds only the in-frame ones, with some missing. The table has under 85,000 clones, roughly 81% seen once. The material sequenced was peripheral blood. These TCRs come from an older man with acute or convalescent COVID-19. The CDR3 runs from the conserved cysteine through the conserved F or W. A D gene is named only where the DNA matches it firmly. Where a row states a size, it is once, few, many or the class of an expanded clone; other rows omit it.

D gene	clone size	J gene	V gene	CDR3 protein	CDR3 DNA
.	.	TRBJ2-6	TRBV28	CASSLIRSLSGANVLTF	TGTGCCAGCAGTTTAATTAGGAGCCTCTCTGGGGCCAACGTCCTGACTTTC
TRBD1	few	TRBJ2-7	TRBV3-1/TRBV3-2	CASSSGQGEQYF	TGTGCCAGCAGCTCTGGACAGGGCGAGCAGTACTTC
.	.	TRBJ1-3	TRBV14	CASSQDRGVLGNTIYF	TGTGCCAGCAGCCAAGATCGCGGGGTGCTCGGAAACACCATATATTTT
.	.	TRBJ1-2	TRBV20-1	CSASPGYGYTF	TGCAGTGCTAGTCCAGGGTATGGCTACACCTTC
.	.	TRBJ2-3	TRBV19	CASSPPGTSRDTQYF	TGTGCCAGTAGTCCTCCGGGTACTTCAAGAGATACGCAGTATTTT
.	once	TRBJ1-5	TRBV6-2/TRBV6-3	CASSPTPGTYQPQHF	TGTGCCAGCAGTCCCACCCCAGGAACCTATCAGCCCCAGCATTTT
.	.	TRBJ1-1	TRBV5-1	CASSLSMGLVAEAFF	TGCGCCAGCAGCTTGTCGATGGGCTTGGTGGCTGAAGCTTTCTTT
.	.	TRBJ2-4	TRBV27	CASSYTAPGRRGNIQYF	TGTGCCAGCAGCTACACCGCCCCCGGGCGGAGGGGAAACATTCAGTACTTC
.	.	TRBJ2-1	TRBV11-3	CASSHPDREQFF	TGTGCCAGCAGCCACCCCGACAGGGAGCAGTTCTTC
TRBD1	.	TRBJ2-5	TRBV3-1/TRBV3-2	CASSRGTGNWQETQYF	TGTGCCAGCAGCCGAGGGACAGGGAATTGGCAAGAGACCCAGTACTTC
TRBD2	.	TRBJ2-1	TRBV2	CASSEYGGADYNEQFF	TGTGCCAGCAGTGAATACGGGGGGGCCGACTACAATGAGCAGTTCTTC
TRBD1	.	TRBJ1-5	TRBV19	CASGQVQPQHF	TGTGCCAGTGGACAGGTCCAGCCCCAGCATTTT
.	.	TRBJ1-3	TRBV6-5	CASKEPGNTIYF	TGTGCCAGCAAAGAGCCTGGAAACACCATATATTTT
TRBD1	.	TRBJ2-7	TRBV6-2/TRBV6-3	CASSRQGTYEQYF	TGTGCCAGCAGTCGACAGGGAACCTACGAGCAGTACTTC
TRBD1	.	TRBJ1-2	TRBV5-6	CASSFDRAMGYTF	TGTGCCAGCAGCTTTGACAGGGCAATGGGCTACACCTTC
TRBD1	.	TRBJ1-4	TRBV3-1/TRBV3-2	CASSQEGDRTNEKLFF	TGTGCCAGCAGCCAAGAGGGGGACAGAACTAATGAAAAACTGTTTTTT
.	.	TRBJ1-5	TRBV7-2	CASSSTRQSNQPQHF	TGTGCCAGCAGCTCCACCAGACAAAGCAATCAGCCCCAGCATTTT